The 23 T cell receptor beta chains given below trace back to one sample, sequenced in a study of molecular identifiers for immune sequencing clone quantification. TCRdb ran MiXCR on the PCR reads and lists one entry per CDR3 protein. Of 600,000 to 650,000 distinct CDR3 sequences in the sample, about 20% were seen once. Input material: naive CD8+ T cells from blood, with Jurkat cell RNA spiked in. The sample's subset: FACS-sorted CD8+CD4-CCR7+CD45RA+ naive T cells. All receptors come from a human donor in good health. Some libraries in this study had Jurkat cell RNA spiked in.

V and J are TRBV27 and TRBJ1-5; TRBD1 aligns across 8 bases. V gave up 0 bases and J gave up 0 bases; unmatched junction bases: 7. The length of the CDR3 is 18 residues. Germline V gives CDR1 MNHEY, CDR2 SMNVEV (reference sequence). This chain's CDR3 is CASSLSGTGFYSNQPQHF. In nucleotides, the CDR3 is TGTGCCAGCAGTTTATCCGGGACAGGATTCTATAGCAATCAGCCCCAGCATTTT.

In this sample, this clonotype turned up many times. The chain is built from TRBV7-9 and TRBJ1-6; D may be TRBD1 (5 bases). CDR1 and CDR2 from the germline V gene are SEHNR and FQNEAQ (reference sequence). This CDR3 has 14 amino acids. V lost 7 bases and J 5 bases, leaving 12 bases between the germline ends. The CDR3 DNA is TGTGCCAGCAAACGGGACGGCAATAATTCACCCCTCCACTTT. Its protein product is CASKRDGNNSPLHF.

This clonotype occurred many times. The genes are TRBV18 and TRBJ1-1, with TRBD1 identical over 8 bases. J was trimmed by 1 base and V by 3 bases; bases with no gene match: 4. The CDR3 is made up of 15 amino acids. Germline V gene lookup returns CDR1 KGHSH and CDR2 LQKENI. CDR3 sequence: CASSPDRVTNTEAFF. CDR3 DNA: TGTGCCAGCTCACCGGACAGGGTTACGAACACTGAAGCTTTCTTT.

The chain links TRBV4-3 to TRBJ1-2; unclear D gene. Germline CDR1 is LGHNA and CDR2 is YSLEER. The V gene lost 1 base and the J gene lost 5 bases, with 14 bases spanning the gap. The CDR3 totals 15 residues. Here the CDR3 reads CASSQVKGVAYGYTF. The CDR3 nucleotides read TGCGCCAGCAGCCAAGTGAAGGGCGTAGCGTATGGCTACACCTTC.

This clonotype occurred many times. The J gene is TRBJ2-3, the V gene TRBV19; D is ambiguous. Germline V gene lookup returns CDR1 LNHDA and CDR2 SQIVND (reference sequence). This CDR3 has 15 amino acids. V lost 2 bases and J 6 bases, leaving 15 bases between the germline ends. Here the CDR3 reads CASSISDARPDTQYF. The CDR3 DNA sequence: TGTGCCAGTAGTATATCTGACGCCAGGCCGGATACGCAGTATTTT.

This clonotype was recorded at least ten times. The chain uses TRBV5-6 and TRBJ2-5; tentative D call: TRBD1 (6 bases). V shed 1 base and J shed 5 bases, with 15 bases lying between them. CDR1 is SGHDT, CDR2 YYEEEE, per germline. This CDR3 is built from 15 residues. CDR3 amino acids: CASSLLDSLGETQYF. In DNA, the CDR3 is TGTGCCAGCAGCTTGCTGGACAGCCTTGGGGAGACCCAGTACTTC.

Of note for this clonotype: Given a much more abundant clone one base away, this may be a read error. This chain uses TRBV4-1 with TRBJ2-5, with a possible D match to TRBD2 (7 bases). Germline loops: CDR1 MGHRA, CDR2 YSYEKL. The CDR3 runs to 16 residues. CDR3 bases: TGCGCCAGCAACCAAGTGTTCGGGGGGCCACAAGAGACCCAGTACTTC. Translation: CASNQVFGGPQETQYF.

This clonotype was counted at least ten times. V is TRBV28 and J is TRBJ2-5; D is uncertain. The germline V and J ends were trimmed by 3 bases and 4 bases, with 6 bases remaining between them. CDR3 length: 12 residues. The germline V gene has CDR1 MDHEN and CDR2 SYDVKM. The CDR3 bases are TGTGCCAGCAGTTTTCGCCTAGAGACCCAGTACTTC. This sequence encodes CASSFRLETQYF.

At least ten counts were recorded for this clonotype. The chain is built from TRBV28 and TRBJ2-5, with TRBD1 matching 9 bases. The V and J ends lost 5 bases and 1 base, in that order; junction bases with no gene match: 8. Germline assignment: CDR1 MDHEN and CDR2 SYDVKM. The CDR3 is made up of 16 amino acids. CDR3 region: CASSLPWTGAQETQYF. In nucleotides, the CDR3 is TGTGCCAGCAGTCTCCCGTGGACAGGGGCCCAAGAGACCCAGTACTTC.

Regarding this clonotype: Being one base from a much bigger clone, this may be a read error. It is likely a read error, because the conserved phenylalanine at the end of the CDR3 is missing. The rearrangement links TRBV9 to TRBJ2-3; D may be TRBD2 (8 bases). The CDR3 is 16 amino acids. CDR1 is SGDLS and CDR2 is YYNGEE in the germline V gene. The V and J ends lost 4 bases and 0 bases respectively, with 15 bases between them. This CDR3 reads CASSTGGGQSTDTQYS. CDR3 DNA sequence: TGTGCCAGCAGCACGGGGGGGGGACAGAGCACAGATACGCAGTATTCT.

This clonotype was detected many times. The chain is built from TRBV5-5 and TRBJ2-7, with 11 bases identical to TRBD2. Germline values: CDR1 SGHKS, CDR2 YYEKEE (reference sequence). The CDR3 totals 17 residues. V was pared by 4 bases and J by 3 bases, with 12 bases of the junction left unmatched. This CDR3 reads CASSLLAGGTADYEQYF. CDR3 bases: TGTGCCAGCAGCCTTTTAGCGGGGGGGACCGCTGACTACGAGCAGTACTTC.

In this sample, this clonotype turned up many times. J is TRBJ2-1 and V is TRBV13, with TRBD2 matching over 12 bases. The CDR3 runs 15 residues. Germline V gives CDR1 PRHDT, CDR2 FYEKMQ (reference sequence). Trimming removed 5 bases from V and 6 bases from J; junction bases left unmatched: 5. The CDR3 coding sequence is TGTGCCAGCAGCCGAGGGACTAGCGGGCCCAATGAGCAGTTCTTC. Its translation: CASSRGTSGPNEQFF.

This clonotype was counted many times. V gene TRBV28 combines with J gene TRBJ2-5, with D unclear. Germline CDR1 is MDHEN and CDR2 is SYDVKM. The CDR3 loop spans 12 amino acids. V lost 2 bases to trimming and J lost 3 bases, with 4 bases between them. The CDR3 region has the DNA TGTGCCAGCAGTTTAAGTGAAGAGACCCAGTACTTC. Translation: CASSLSEETQYF. The full variable domain, rest sourced from reference TRBV28 and TRBJ2-5, is DVKVTQSSRYLVKRTGEKVFLECVQDMDHENMFWYRQDPGLGLRLIYFSYDVKMKEKGDIPEGYSVSREKKERFSLILESASTNQTSMYLCASSLSEETQYFGPGTRLLVL.

This clonotype has a count of ten or more. The chain combines TRBV20-1 with TRBJ1-1, with 7 bases lining up with TRBD1. Looked up from germline, CDR1 is DFQATT and CDR2 is SNEGSKA (reference sequence). The CDR3 loop spans 17 amino acids. Trimming removed 0 bases from V and 5 bases from J; junction bases left unmatched: 15. DNA of the CDR3: TGCAGTGCTAGAGATACGACAGGGAGGGGGAGTTGGACTGAAGCTTTCTTT. Residues: CSARDTTGRGSWTEAFF.

This clonotype was found a few times. The rearrangement joins TRBV2 to TRBJ2-5, with TRBD2 matching 9 bases. The junction had 18 bases not matched to a gene; V was cut back by 8 bases and J by 5 bases. In germline, CDR1 is SNHLY, CDR2 FYNNEI. This CDR3 is built from 17 residues. CDR3 coding DNA: TGTGCCAGCGATCCTCTAGGGTCTAGCGGGATCGTGGAGACCCAGTACTTC. Its translation is CASDPLGSSGIVETQYF.

This clonotype appeared many times. The rearrangement links TRBV30 to TRBJ2-7; 9 bases are a match to TRBD1. The CDR3 totals 14 residues. Germline V gene data show CDR1 as GTSNPN and CDR2 as SVGIG (reference sequence). V shed 3 bases and J 5 bases; nucleotides not matched to a gene: 8. The chain's CDR3 is CAWSAGQGVNEQYF. The DNA of the CDR3 is TGTGCCTGGAGCGCGGGACAGGGTGTCAACGAGCAGTACTTC.

In its sample, this clonotype was seen many times. The J gene is TRBJ2-3, the V gene TRBV6-5; D is uncertain. V was shortened by 2 bases and J by 4 bases, with 16 bases between the two germline ends. Germline CDR1 reads MNHEY; CDR2 reads SVGAGI. This CDR3 has 16 residues. CDR3 nucleotide sequence: TGTGCCAGCAGTTACATAAGGGCGGCGCGGCCAGATACGCAGTATTTT. Its translation: CASSYIRAARPDTQYF.

A remark on this clonotype: Being one base from a much bigger clone, this may be a read error. The chain uses TRBV14 and TRBJ2-1; D is perhaps TRBD2 (6 bases). Germline-derived CDR1 and CDR2 are SGHDN and FVKESK. CDR3 size: 12 residues. CDR3 sequence reads: CAGSQLADEQFF. CDR3 nucleotides: TGTGCCGGCAGTCAACTAGCAGATGAGCAGTTCTTC.

This clonotype was found many times. J is TRBJ2-1 and V is TRBV6-2 or TRBV6-3, with no clear D. Germline-derived CDR1 and CDR2 are MNHEY and SVGEGT. The CDR3 has 14 residues. V was trimmed by 3 bases and J by 7 bases, leaving 13 bases between them. The CDR3 DNA follows: TGTGCCAGCAGTTATAAGTCTTACGGGAATGAGCAGTTCTTC. Translating gives CASSYKSYGNEQFF.

This clonotype was recorded at least ten times. The rearrangement joins TRBV7-9 to TRBJ2-7, with 7 positions matching TRBD1. CDR3 length: 15 residues. After removal of 4 bases from V and 0 bases from J, the junction contained 6 bases not matched to a gene. The germline gives CDR1 SEHNR, CDR2 FQNEAQ (reference sequence). The CDR3 loop is CASSWGQTSSYEQYF. The CDR3 DNA reads as TGTGCCAGCAGCTGGGGACAGACCAGCTCCTACGAGCAGTACTTC.

There are many counts of this clonotype. The chain couples TRBV28 to TRBJ2-7, with 12 bases lining up with TRBD2. Germline loops: CDR1 MDHEN, CDR2 SYDVKM. This CDR3 comprises 14 residues. V was pared by 3 bases and J by 5 bases, with 2 bases of the junction left unmatched. The CDR3 DNA reads TGTGCCAGCAGTTTCCGACTAGCGGGAGACGAGCAGTACTTC. Amino acid sequence: CASSFRLAGDEQYF. The full variable domain, its missing parts supplied by reference TRBV28 and TRBJ2-7, is DVKVTQSSRYLVKRTGEKVFLECVQDMDHENMFWYRQDPGLGLRLIYFSYDVKMKEKGDIPEGYSVSREKKERFSLILESASTNQTSMYLCASSFRLAGDEQYFGPGTRLTVT.

About this clonotype: Given a much more abundant clone one base away, this may be a read error. V gene TRBV10-3 combines with J gene TRBJ1-3; 9 bases fit TRBD1. This CDR3 comprises 20 residues. The germline V gene has CDR1 ENHRY and CDR2 SYGVKD. In DNA form, the CDR3 reads TGTGCCATCCGAATTGCTCCCGGGACAGGGAATGCTCCCTCTGGAAACGCCATATATTTT. Its translation is CAIRIAPGTGNAPSGNAIYF.

In its sample, this clonotype was seen a few times. CDR3 region: CASSIDGTGANYEQYF. The CDR3 DNA reads as TGTGCCAGTAGTATAGATGGGACAGGGGCTAACTACGAGCAGTACTTC. The chain is built from TRBV19 and TRBJ2-7; 10 nucleotides align to TRBD1. Looked up from germline, CDR1 is LNHDA and CDR2 is SQIVND (reference sequence). This CDR3 contains 16 residues. The V and J ends lost 0 bases and 3 bases, in that order; junction bases with no gene match: 5.